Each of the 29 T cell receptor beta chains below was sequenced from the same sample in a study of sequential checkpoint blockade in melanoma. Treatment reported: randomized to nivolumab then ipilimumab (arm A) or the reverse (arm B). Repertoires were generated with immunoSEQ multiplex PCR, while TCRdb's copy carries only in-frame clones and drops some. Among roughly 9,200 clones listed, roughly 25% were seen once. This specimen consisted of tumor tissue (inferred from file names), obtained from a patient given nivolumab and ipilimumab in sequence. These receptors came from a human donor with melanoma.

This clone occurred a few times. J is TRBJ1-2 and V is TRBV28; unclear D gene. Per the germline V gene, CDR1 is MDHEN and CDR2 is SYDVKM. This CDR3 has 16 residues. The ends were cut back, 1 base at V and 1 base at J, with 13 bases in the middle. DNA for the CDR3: TGTGCCAGCAGTTTATTCCCGGGATTGGTTAACTATGGCTACACCTTC. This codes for CASSLFPGLVNYGYTF.

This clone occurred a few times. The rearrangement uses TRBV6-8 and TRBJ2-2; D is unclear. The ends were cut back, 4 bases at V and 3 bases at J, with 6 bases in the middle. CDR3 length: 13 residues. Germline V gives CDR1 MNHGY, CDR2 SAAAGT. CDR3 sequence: CASSFTHTGELFF. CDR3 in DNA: TGTGCCAGCAGTTTTACTCACACCGGGGAGCTGTTTTTT.

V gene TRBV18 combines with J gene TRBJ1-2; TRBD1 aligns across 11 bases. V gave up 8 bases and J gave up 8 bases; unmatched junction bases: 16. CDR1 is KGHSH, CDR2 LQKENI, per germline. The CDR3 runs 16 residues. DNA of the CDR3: TGTGCCAGCCAGCCGACAGGACAGGGGGCGTCTTACGGCTACACCTTC. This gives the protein CASQPTGQGASYGYTF.

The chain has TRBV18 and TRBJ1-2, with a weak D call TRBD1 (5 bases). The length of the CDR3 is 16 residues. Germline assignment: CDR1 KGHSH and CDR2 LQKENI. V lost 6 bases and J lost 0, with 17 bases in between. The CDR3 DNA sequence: TGTGCCAGCTCCCTTGACAGTTTCCCTACTAACTATGGCTACACCTTC. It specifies CASSLDSFPTNYGYTF.

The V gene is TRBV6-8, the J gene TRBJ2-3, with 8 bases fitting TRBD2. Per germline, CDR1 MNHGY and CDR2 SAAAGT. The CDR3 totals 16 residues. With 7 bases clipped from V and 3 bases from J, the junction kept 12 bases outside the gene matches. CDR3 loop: CASIAGLSPYTDTQYF. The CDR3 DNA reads TGTGCCAGCATAGCGGGACTATCACCTTATACAGATACGCAGTATTTT.

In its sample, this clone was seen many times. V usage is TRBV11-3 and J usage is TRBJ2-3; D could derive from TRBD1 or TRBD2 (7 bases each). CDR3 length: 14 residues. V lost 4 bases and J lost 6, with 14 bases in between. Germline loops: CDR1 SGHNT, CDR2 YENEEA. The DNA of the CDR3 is TGTGCCAGCAGCTCTTCCCAGGGGGGGGATACGCAGTATTTT. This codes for CASSSSQGGDTQYF.

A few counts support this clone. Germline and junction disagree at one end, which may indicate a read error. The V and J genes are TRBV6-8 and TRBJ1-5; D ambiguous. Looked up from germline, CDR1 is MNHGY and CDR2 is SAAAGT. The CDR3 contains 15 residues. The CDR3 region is CAISASQTADQPQHF. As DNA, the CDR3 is TGTGCCATCAGTGCGAGTCAGACGGCAGATCAGCCCCAGCATTTT.

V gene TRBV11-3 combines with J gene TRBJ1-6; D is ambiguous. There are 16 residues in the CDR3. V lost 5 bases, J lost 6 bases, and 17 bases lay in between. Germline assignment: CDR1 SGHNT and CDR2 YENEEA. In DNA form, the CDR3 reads TGTGCCAGCAGCACTAAGGGAGCCGCTTTTAATTCACCCCTCCACTTT. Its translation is CASSTKGAAFNSPLHF.

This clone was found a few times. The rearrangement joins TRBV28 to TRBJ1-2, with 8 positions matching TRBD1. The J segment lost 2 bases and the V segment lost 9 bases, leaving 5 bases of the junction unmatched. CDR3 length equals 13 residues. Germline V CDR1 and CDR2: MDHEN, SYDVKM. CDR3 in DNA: TGTGCCAGTTCAGGGGGCGCGAACTATGGCTACACCTTC. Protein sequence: CASSGGANYGYTF.

This CDR3 reads CASSLTGPGTGLDTIYF. As DNA, the CDR3 is TGTGCCAGCAGCTTAACGGGGCCCGGGACAGGGTTGGACACCATATATTTT. The J gene is TRBJ1-3, the V gene TRBV11-3, with TRBD1 matching over 9 bases. Germline assignment: CDR1 SGHNT and CDR2 YENEEA. The CDR3 spans 17 residues. With 2 bases clipped from V and 8 bases from J, the junction kept 13 bases outside the gene matches.

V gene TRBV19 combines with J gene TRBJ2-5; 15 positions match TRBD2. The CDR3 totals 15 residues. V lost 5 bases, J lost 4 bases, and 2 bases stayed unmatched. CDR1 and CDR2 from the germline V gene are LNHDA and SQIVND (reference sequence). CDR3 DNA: TGTGCCAGTAGTGAGGGACTAGCGGGGGGAGAGACCCAGTACTTC. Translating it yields CASSEGLAGGETQYF. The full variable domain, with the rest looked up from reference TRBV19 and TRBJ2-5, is DGGITQSPKYLFRKEGQNVTLSCEQNLNHDAMYWYRQDPGQGLRLIYYSQIVNDFQKGDIAEGYSVSREKKESFPLTVTSAQKNPTAFYLCASSEGLAGGETQYFGPGTRLLVL.

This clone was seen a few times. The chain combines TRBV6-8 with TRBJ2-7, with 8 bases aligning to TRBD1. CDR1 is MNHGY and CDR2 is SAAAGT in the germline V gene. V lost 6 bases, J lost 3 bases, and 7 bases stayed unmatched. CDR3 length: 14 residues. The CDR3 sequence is CASSGGTGNYEQYF. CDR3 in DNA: TGTGCCAGCAGCGGTGGGACAGGAAACTACGAGCAGTACTTC.

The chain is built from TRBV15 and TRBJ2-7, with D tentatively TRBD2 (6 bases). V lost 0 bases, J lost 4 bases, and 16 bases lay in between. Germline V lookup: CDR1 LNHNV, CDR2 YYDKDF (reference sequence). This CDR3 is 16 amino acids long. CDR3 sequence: CATSRDKGRGSYEQYF. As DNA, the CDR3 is TGTGCCACCAGCAGAGATAAGGGTCGGGGGAGTTACGAGCAGTACTTC.

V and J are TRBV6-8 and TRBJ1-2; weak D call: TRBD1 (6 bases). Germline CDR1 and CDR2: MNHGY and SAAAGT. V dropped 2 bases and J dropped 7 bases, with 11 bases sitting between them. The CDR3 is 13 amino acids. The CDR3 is CASSYNGGSGYTF. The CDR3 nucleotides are TGTGCCAGCAGTTACAATGGGGGCTCTGGCTACACCTTC.

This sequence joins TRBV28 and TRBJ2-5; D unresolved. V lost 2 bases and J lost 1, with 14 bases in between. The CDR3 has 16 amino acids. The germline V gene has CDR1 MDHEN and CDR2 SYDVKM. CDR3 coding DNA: TGTGCCAGCAGTTTAGCTGGCTTCGTGAGCCAAGAGACCCAGTACTTC. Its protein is CASSLAGFVSQETQYF.

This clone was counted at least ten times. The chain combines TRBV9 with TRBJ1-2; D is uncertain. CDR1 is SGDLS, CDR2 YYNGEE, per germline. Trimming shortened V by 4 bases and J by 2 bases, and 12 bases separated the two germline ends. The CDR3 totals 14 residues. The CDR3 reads CASSPQNENYGYTF. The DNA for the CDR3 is TGTGCCAGCAGCCCCCAGAATGAGAACTATGGCTACACCTTC.

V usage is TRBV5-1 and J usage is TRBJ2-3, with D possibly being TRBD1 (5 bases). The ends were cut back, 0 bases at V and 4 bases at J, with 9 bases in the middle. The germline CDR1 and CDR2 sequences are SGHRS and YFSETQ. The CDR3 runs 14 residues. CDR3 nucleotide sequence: TGCGCCAGCAGCTTGGATGGGGCCGCAGATACGCAGTATTTT. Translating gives CASSLDGAADTQYF.

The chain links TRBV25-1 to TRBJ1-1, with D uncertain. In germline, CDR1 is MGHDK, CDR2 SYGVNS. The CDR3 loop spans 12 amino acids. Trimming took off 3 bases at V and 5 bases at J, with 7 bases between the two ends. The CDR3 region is CASSDLGTEAFF. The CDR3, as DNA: TGTGCCAGCAGTGATCTCGGGACTGAAGCTTTCTTT.

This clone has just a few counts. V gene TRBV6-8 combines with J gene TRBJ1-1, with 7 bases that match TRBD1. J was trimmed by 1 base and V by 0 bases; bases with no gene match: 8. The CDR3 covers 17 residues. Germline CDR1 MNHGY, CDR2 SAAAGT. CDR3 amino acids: CASSYSTGRYANTEAFF. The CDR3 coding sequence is TGTGCCAGCAGTTACTCGACAGGGCGTTATGCGAACACTGAAGCTTTCTTT.

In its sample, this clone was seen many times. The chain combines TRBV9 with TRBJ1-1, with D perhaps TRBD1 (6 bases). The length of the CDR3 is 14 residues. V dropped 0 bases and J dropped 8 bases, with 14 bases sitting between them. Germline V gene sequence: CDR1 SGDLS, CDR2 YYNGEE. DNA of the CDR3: TGTGCCAGCAGCGTAGCTACGGGGGGGCGAGAAGCTTTCTTT. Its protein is CASSVATGGREAFF.

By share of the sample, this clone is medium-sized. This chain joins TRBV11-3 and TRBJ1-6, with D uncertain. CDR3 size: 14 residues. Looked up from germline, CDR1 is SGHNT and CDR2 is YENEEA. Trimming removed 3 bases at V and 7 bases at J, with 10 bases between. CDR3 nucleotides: TGTGCCAGCAGCTTCAACAGCCGGAATTCACCCCTCCACTTT. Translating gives CASSFNSRNSPLHF.

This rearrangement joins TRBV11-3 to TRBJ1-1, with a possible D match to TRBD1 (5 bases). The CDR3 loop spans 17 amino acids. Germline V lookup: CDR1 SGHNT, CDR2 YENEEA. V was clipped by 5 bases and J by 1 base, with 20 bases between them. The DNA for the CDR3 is TGTGCCAGCAGCCTCTTTGGGGGTGGCTACGCGAACACTGAAGCTTTCTTT. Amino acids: CASSLFGGGYANTEAFF.

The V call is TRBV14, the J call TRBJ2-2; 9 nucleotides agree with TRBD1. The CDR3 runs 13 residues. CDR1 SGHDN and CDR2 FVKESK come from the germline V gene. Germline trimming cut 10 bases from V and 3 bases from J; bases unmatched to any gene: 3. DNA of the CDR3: TGTGCCACTGGGACAGGGTACACCGGGGAGCTGTTTTTT. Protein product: CATGTGYTGELFF.

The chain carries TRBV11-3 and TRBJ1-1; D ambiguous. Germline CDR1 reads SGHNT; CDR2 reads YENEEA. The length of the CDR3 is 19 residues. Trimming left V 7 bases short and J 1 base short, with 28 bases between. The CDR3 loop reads CASTPWAGFTSNSNTEAFF. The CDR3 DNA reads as TGTGCCAGCACCCCGTGGGCGGGGTTTACAAGTAACTCGAACACTGAAGCTTTCTTT. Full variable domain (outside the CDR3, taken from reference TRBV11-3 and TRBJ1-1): EAGVVQSPRYKIIEKKQPVAFWCNPISGHNTLYWYLQNLGQGPELLIRYENEEAVDDSQLPKDRFSAERLKGVDSTLKIQPAELGDSAVYLCASTPWAGFTSNSNTEAFFGQGTRLTVV.

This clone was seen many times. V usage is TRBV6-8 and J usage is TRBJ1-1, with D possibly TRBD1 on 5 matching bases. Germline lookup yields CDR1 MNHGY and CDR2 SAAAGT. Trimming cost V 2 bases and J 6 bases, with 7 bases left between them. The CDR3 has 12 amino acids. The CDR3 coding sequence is TGTGCCAGCAGTTACCAGACAGCTGAAGCTTTCTTT. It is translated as CASSYQTAEAFF.

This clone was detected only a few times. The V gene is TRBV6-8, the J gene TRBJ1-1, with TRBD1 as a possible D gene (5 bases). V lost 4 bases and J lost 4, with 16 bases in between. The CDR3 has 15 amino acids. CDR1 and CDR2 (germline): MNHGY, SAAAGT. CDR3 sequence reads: CASSSPGREFTEAFF. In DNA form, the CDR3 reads TGTGCCAGCAGTTCGCCGGGACGGGAATTCACTGAAGCTTTCTTT.

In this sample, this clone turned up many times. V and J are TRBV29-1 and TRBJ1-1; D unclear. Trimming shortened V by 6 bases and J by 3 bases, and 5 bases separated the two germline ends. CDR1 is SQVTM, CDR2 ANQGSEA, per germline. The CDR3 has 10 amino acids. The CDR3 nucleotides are TGCAGCGTCGAGTACACTGAAGCTTTCTTT. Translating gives CSVEYTEAFF. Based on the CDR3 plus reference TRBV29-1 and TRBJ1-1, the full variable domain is SAVISQKPSRDICQRGTSLTIQCQVDSQVTMMFWYRQQPGQSLTLIATANQGSEATYESGFVIDKFPISRPNLTFSTLTVSNMSPEDSSIYLCSVEYTEAFFGQGTRLTVV.

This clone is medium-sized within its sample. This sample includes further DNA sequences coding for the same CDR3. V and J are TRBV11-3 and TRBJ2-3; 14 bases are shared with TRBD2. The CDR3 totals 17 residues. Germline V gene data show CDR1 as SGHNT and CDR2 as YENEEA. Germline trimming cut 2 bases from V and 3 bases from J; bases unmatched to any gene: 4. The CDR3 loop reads CASSLRLAGGPTDTQYF. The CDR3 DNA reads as TGTGCCAGCAGCTTAAGACTAGCGGGGGGGCCGACAGATACGCAGTATTTT.

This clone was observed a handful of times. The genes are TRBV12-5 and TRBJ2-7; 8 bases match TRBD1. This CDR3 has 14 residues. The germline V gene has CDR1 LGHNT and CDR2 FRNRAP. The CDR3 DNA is TGTGCCAGCTCAGAGGCAGGGGGCGTCTACGAGCAGTACTTC. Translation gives CASSEAGGVYEQYF.